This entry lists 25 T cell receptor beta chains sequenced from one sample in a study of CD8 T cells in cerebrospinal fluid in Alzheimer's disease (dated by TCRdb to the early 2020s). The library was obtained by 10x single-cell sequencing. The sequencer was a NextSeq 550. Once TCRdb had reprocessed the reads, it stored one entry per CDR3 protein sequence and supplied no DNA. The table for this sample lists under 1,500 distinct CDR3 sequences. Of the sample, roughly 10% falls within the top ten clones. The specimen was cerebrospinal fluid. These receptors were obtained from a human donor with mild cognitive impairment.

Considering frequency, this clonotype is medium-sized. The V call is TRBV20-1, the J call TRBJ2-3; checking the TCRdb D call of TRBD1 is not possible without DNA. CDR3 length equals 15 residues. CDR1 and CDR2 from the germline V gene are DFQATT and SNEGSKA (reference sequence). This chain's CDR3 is CSASWGLIKTDTQYF.

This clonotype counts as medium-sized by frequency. Here the CDR3 reads CSAYGGLGNTIYF. This chain uses TRBV20-1 with TRBJ1-3. The CDR3 totals 13 residues. From germline, CDR1 is DFQATT and CDR2 SNEGSKA (reference sequence).

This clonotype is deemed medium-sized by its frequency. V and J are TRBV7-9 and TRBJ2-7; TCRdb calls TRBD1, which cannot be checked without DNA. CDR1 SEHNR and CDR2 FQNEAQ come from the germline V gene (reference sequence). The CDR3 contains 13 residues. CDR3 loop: CASEDRALGEQYF.

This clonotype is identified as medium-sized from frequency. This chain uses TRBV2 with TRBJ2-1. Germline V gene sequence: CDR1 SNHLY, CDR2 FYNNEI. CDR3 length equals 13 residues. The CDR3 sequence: CASSGLTNDEQFF.

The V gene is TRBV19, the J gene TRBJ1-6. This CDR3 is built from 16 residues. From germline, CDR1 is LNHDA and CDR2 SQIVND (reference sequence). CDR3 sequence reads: CASSTRIGGVNSPLHF.

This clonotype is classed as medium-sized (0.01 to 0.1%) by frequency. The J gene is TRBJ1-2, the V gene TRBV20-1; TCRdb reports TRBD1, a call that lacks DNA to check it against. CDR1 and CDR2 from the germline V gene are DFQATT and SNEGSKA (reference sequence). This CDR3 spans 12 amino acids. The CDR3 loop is CSASGTRYGYTF.

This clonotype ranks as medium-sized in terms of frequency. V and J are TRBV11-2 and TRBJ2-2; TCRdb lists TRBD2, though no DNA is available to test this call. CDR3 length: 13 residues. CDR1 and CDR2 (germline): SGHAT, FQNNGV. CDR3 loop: CASSTGLTGELFF. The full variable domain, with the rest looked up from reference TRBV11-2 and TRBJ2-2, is EAGVAQSPRYKIIEKRQSVAFWCNPISGHATLYWYQQILGQGPKLLIQFQNNGVVDDSQLPKDRFSAERLKGVDSTLKIQPAKLEDSAVYLCASSTGLTGELFFGEGSRLTVL.

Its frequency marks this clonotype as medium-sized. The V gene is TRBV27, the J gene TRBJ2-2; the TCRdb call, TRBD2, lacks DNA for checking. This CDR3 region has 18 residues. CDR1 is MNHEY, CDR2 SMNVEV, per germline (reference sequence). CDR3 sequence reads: CASSPRTSGVTDTGELFF.

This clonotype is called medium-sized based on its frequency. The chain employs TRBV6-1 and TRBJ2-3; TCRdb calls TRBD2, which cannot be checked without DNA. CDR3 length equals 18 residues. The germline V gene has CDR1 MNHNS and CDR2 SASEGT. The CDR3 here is CASSPRVHSGGTIDTQYF.

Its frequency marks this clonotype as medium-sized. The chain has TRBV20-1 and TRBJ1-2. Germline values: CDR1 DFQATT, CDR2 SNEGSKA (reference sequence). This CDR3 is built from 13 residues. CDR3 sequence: CSAREVQRYGYTF.

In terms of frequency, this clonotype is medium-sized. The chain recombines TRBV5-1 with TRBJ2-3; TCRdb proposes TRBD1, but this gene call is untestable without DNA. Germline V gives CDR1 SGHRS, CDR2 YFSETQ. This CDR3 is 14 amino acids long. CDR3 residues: CASSLGQGGNTQYF.

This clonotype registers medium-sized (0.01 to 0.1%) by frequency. The CDR3 spells CASSYFGNSGNTIYF. This chain joins TRBV6-2 or TRBV6-3 and TRBJ1-3. Germline V CDR1 and CDR2: MNHEY, SVGEGT. The CDR3 covers 15 residues.

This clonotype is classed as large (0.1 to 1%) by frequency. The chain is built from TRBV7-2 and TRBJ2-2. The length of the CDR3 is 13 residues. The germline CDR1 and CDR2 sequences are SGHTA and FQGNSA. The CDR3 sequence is CASSLGYAGELFF.

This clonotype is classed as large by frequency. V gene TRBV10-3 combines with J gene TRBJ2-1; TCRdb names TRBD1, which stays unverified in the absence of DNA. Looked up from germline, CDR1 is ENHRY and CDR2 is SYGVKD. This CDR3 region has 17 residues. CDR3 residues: CAISDVTGTGTRNEQFF.

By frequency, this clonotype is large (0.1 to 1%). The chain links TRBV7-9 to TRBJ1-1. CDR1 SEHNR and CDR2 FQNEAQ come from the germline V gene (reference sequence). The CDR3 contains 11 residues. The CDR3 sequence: CASHRNTEAFF.

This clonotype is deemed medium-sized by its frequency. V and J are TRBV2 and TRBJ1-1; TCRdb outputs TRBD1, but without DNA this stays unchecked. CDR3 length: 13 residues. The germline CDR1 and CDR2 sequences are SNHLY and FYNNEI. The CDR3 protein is CASTETGGLEAFF.

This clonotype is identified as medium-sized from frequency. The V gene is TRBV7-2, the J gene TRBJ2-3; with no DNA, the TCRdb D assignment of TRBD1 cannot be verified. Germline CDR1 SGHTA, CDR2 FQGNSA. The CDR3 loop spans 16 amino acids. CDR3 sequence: CASSLISGARTDTQYF.

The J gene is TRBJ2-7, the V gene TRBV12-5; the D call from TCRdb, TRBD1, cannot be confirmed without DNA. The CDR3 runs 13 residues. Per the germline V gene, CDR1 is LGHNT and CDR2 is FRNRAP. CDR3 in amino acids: CASEGAGNYEQYF.

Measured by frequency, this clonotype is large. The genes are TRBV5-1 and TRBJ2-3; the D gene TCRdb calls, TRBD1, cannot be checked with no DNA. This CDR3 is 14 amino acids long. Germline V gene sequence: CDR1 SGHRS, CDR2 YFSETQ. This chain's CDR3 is CASSPRGDTDTQYF.

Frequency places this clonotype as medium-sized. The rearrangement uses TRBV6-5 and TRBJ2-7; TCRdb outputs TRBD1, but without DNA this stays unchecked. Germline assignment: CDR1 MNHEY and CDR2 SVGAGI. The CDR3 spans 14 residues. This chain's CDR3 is CASRPLDSSREQYF.

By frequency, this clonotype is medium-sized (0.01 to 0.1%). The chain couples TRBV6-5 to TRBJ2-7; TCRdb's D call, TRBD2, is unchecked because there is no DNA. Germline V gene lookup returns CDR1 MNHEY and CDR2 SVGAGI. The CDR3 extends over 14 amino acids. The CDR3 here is CASNPPGALYEQYF.

CDR3 residues: CAWSEGLVNTEAFF. The rearrangement links TRBV30 to TRBJ1-1; TCRdb calls TRBD1, which cannot be checked without DNA. Germline lookup yields CDR1 GTSNPN and CDR2 SVGIG (reference sequence). The CDR3 contains 14 residues.

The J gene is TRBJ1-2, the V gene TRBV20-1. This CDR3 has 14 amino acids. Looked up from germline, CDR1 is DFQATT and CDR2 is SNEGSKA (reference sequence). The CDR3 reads CSATLAGRIYGYTF.

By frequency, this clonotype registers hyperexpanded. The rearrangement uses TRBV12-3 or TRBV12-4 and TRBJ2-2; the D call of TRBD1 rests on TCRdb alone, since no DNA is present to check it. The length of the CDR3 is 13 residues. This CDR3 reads CASRRQDTGELFF.

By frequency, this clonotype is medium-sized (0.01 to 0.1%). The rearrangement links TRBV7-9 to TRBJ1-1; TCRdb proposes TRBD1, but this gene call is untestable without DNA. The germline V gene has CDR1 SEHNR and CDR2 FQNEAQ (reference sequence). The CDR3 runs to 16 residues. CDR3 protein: CASIPGTGGRYTEAFF.